The clone carrying this T cell receptor beta chain occurred many times. Its cognate antigen is unknown. The sample originates from a study of regulatory T cells in long-lasting Graves disease. The time point was: newly diagnosed GD, antithyroid drugs for less than 3 months. Following extraction of RNA from PBMCs, that RNA was used to make the TCR library. Criteria from the American Thyroid Association guidelines were applied to diagnose Graves' disease. Arm-PCR with iRepertoire HTBI primers amplified the CDR3 regions for these TCR beta libraries. TCRdb fed the multiplex PCR reads into MiXCR, producing one record per CDR3 protein. The sample holds around 400,000 distinct CDR3 sequences; less than 20% are singletons and the top ten take 20% to 25%. The germline gives CDR1 SEHNR, CDR2 FQNEAQ (reference sequence). Trimming removed 5 bases from V and 6 bases from J, with 7 bases in between. CDR3 length equals 11 residues.

Study-level points and caveats: A greater number of public clonotypes (roughly 2,800) was shared by persistent patients than by new patients (over 900).

This TCR was sampled from a female donor with Graves disease. The sample here was peripheral blood mononuclear cells (PBMCs), taken at new diagnosis, from a patient treated with antithyroid drugs. The chain carries TRBV7-9 and TRBJ1-2; D not certain. CDR3: CASSPRDGYTF. DNA of the CDR3: TGTGCCAGCAGCCCTCGGGATGGCTACACCTTC.